Included here is one T cell receptor (beta chain) sequence, with context. There is no known antigen for this receptor. No clone much larger than this one lies a single base away; base qualities are absent. Donors formed part of the validation cohort, which comprised approximately 130 subjects and was distinct from the first cohort of 670 or so subjects. This sample was taken from a study of cytomegalovirus exposure and HLA in healthy donors (dated 2017 in TCRdb). Some background on the complete study: According to a later analysis, the roughly 120 validation repertoires were produced on the same platform as the 666 repertoires of the first cohort. The aim of the study was to test whether cataloging public T cell receptors could identify signatures of past pathogen exposure. A separate validation cohort of approximately 120 different subjects was used in addition to the roughly 670-subject first cohort. High-throughput TCR immunosequencing, statistical association of individual TCRs with disease status, and machine learning were combined to predict cytomegalovirus infection status. What the study reported, not specific to this receptor: Three of the identified cytomegalovirus-associated TCR beta chains were confirmed in vitro to be specific for cytomegalovirus antigens. Most TCR sequences were observed very rarely across donors, whereas some public TCRs were present in many individuals. The classifier was reported to diagnose cytomegalovirus status with high specificity and sensitivity in both the original cohort and the validation cohort. The study listed approximately 150 TCR beta chains as associated with cytomegalovirus. It was suggested by the authors that the approach could potentially be generalized to other disease states and immunological phenotypes. A later analysis lacked HLA typing for the validation cohort, so it scored co-occurrence in that cohort across all 120 or so repertoires. A later analysis found that TCRs clustered in the first cohort also tended to co-occur in the approximately 120 validation repertoires, with just under 95% of cluster scores above 0.

V ends up 3 bases short and J 5 bases short, with an unmatched junction base count of 14. The germline V gene sets CDR1 to SGHRS and CDR2 to YFSETQ. The CDR3, cysteine through phenylalanine, is 17 amino acids long. The CDR3 DNA has 51 bases and is translated from base 1. The library was generated by the immunoSEQ multiplex PCR assay. Per the original workflow: A statistical classification framework was built to diagnose cytomegalovirus status from the catalog of TCR beta chain sequences. Not all clones reach the TCRdb copy of this immuneACCESS table, which keeps in-frame sequences only. Checked studies attribute under half of the gap to unresolved V genes and leave the rest unexplained. V and J calls and clone size follow that table, whereas D and trimming were derived from the DNA. The sample table contains under 200,000 clones; only one count was recorded for over 85% of them. The top ten clones comprise 4% to 5% of the sample.

The sample taken for sequencing was PBMCs. This clonotype was sampled from a man between 18 and 29 years old in good health and CMV-seropositive. The V and J segments used are TRBV5-1 and TRBJ2-5; 9 bases in between match TRBD1. The nucleotides are TGCGCCAGCAGCTCGAGCGGAGGGACAGGGCTGCAGGAGACCCAGTACTTC. It translates as CASSSSGGTGLQETQYF.